Listed below are T cell receptor beta chains from one sample, sequenced in a study of identical twins. TCRdb called the 5' RACE reads again in MiXCR, with one record for every CDR3 protein. The profile covers 200,000 to 250,000 distinct CDR3 sequences, with about 14% appearing a single time and approximately 9.3% taken by the ten largest. The sample taken for sequencing was memory (CD45RO+) T cells sorted from blood. The receptor set was obtained from a woman aged 18-29 years in good health. Both conserved end residues are part of each CDR3. A D gene is named only where the DNA matches it firmly. A clone size is listed for some rows: how often the clone was seen (once, few, many), or a class if it is expanded.

DNA: TGCGCCAGCAGCCAAGGTTCTGGGAAAGCTTTCTTT
CDR3: CASSQGSGKAFF
V: TRBV4-3
size: few
J: TRBJ1-1
D: -

DNA: TGCAGTGCCCCGGGACAGGTATCGGCCGGGGAGCTGTTTTTT
CDR3: CSAPGQVSAGELFF
V: TRBV20-1
size: -
J: TRBJ2-2
D: TRBD1

DNA: TGTGCCAGCAGATCCTTGGGGTACGAAGCTTTCTTT
CDR3: CASRSLGYEAFF
V: TRBV12-3/TRBV12-4
size: -
J: TRBJ1-1
D: -

DNA: TGCGCCAGCAGCCAAGTTGACCTCGGACTAGCGGGAGGCAATGAGCAGTTCTTC
CDR3: CASSQVDLGLAGGNEQFF
V: TRBV4-1
size: -
J: TRBJ2-1
D: TRBD2

DNA: TGCAGCGTTCTAGCGACAGGAAACACTGAAGCTTTCTTT
CDR3: CSVLATGNTEAFF
V: TRBV29-1
size: few
J: TRBJ1-1
D: -

DNA: TGCAGTGCTAGGGGACAGCTGTCCTACGAGCAGTACTTC
CDR3: CSARGQLSYEQYF
V: TRBV20-1
size: few
J: TRBJ2-7
D: TRBD1

DNA: TGTGCCAGCAGCCAGCCCCAGGGCTACGAGCAGTACTTC
CDR3: CASSQPQGYEQYF
V: TRBV4-2
size: -
J: TRBJ2-7
D: -

DNA: TGTGCCAGCAGCCACGCCTCTGGGGCCAACGTCCTGACTTTC
CDR3: CASSHASGANVLTF
V: TRBV3-1
size: many
J: TRBJ2-6
D: -

DNA: TGCGCCAGCAGCGAGGGAAACAGGGTTGGCTACACCTTC
CDR3: CASSEGNRVGYTF
V: TRBV5-1
size: few
J: TRBJ1-2
D: -

DNA: TGTGCCAGCAGCCCGAATAGAGATACGCAGTATTTT
CDR3: CASSPNRDTQYF
V: TRBV7-3
size: -
J: TRBJ2-3
D: -

DNA: TGCAGTGCTAACCCCGGACAGGGGATGTACGAGCAGTACTTC
CDR3: CSANPGQGMYEQYF
V: TRBV20-1
size: -
J: TRBJ2-7
D: TRBD1

DNA: TGTGCTAGCAGCTCGACGAACACCGGGGAGCTGTTTTTT
CDR3: CASSSTNTGELFF
V: TRBV7-7
size: few
J: TRBJ2-2
D: -

DNA: TGTGCCAGCAGCATCCAGGCGGCTCTGAGAGGAAACACCATATATTTT
CDR3: CASSIQAALRGNTIYF
V: TRBV7-2
size: many
J: TRBJ1-3
D: -

DNA: TGTGCCACCAGCAGAGATCTCCTGGCAGAACGACGAGGCAATCAGCCCCAGCATTTT
CDR3: CATSRDLLAERRGNQPQHF
V: TRBV15
size: -
J: TRBJ1-5
D: -

DNA: TGCGCCAGCAGCTTGGGGACACCGAACTATGGCTACACCTTC
CDR3: CASSLGTPNYGYTF
V: TRBV5-1
size: many
J: TRBJ1-2
D: -

DNA: TGTGCCAGCAGCCTCATTCGACCCGGGACTAGGACCAATGAGCAGTTCTTC
CDR3: CASSLIRPGTRTNEQFF
V: TRBV7-9
size: few
J: TRBJ2-1
D: TRBD2

DNA: TGCAGTGCTAGAGATTGGAGGGTTGGCAAAAACATTCAGTACTTC
CDR3: CSARDWRVGKNIQYF
V: TRBV20-1
size: -
J: TRBJ2-4
D: -

DNA: TGTGCCAGCAGCGAGGGACCGACAGGCTACACCTTC
CDR3: CASSEGPTGYTF
V: TRBV5-6
size: many
J: TRBJ1-2
D: -

DNA: TGTGCCAGCAGTACTGTAGGGGTCTCTGGGGCCAACGTCCTGACTTTC
CDR3: CASSTVGVSGANVLTF
V: TRBV27
size: -
J: TRBJ2-6
D: -

DNA: TGCAGTGCTAGTTCAGACTCCTACAATGAGCAGTTCTTC
CDR3: CSASSDSYNEQFF
V: TRBV20-1
size: few
J: TRBJ2-1
D: -